The present TCR beta chain was sequenced within a study of early T cells in non-severe SARS-CoV-2 infection. Trimming took off 3 bases at V and 9 bases at J, with 12 bases between the two ends. The CDR3 loop spans 12 amino acids. Germline V gene data show CDR1 as DFQATT and CDR2 as SNEGSKA (reference sequence). TCRdb fed the 5' RACE reads into MiXCR, producing one record per CDR3 protein. The sample consists of just under 65,000 distinct CDR3 sequences, approximately 6.1% of them appearing once. This clonotype was counted many times. The source of this sequence is an adult who was a healthcare worker with PCR-confirmed SARS-CoV-2 infection or an uninfected control (not recorded which). This specimen consisted of whole blood, obtained at baseline. The chain couples TRBV20-1 to TRBJ2-1; D remains ambiguous. The CDR3 DNA follows: TGCAGTGCTAGGCCGAACCTCCGTGAGCAGTTCTTC. Its translation: CSARPNLREQFF.